One sample yielded the 21 T cell receptor beta chains listed below, sequenced in a study of T cell repertoires in cytomegalovirus infection. From the reads, TCRdb called clonotypes with MiXCR, one entry per CDR3 protein. The repertoire holds approximately 630,000 distinct CDR3 sequences, with 24% as singletons. Sample: CD8+ T cells from PBMCs. These receptors were taken from a human donor in good health (CMV status not recorded). Some clones in this sample may be carry-over from other donors' samples.

In this sample, this clonotype turned up a few times. This chain links TRBV6-2 or TRBV6-3 with TRBJ2-5, with D tentatively TRBD1 (5 bases). The CDR3 consists of 15 residues. V was shortened by 5 bases and J by 1 base, with 14 bases between the two germline ends. Germline assignment: CDR1 MNHEY and CDR2 SVGEGT. The CDR3 protein is CASSQDTKTQETQYF. The CDR3 DNA follows: TGTGCCAGCAGTCAGGACACGAAAACCCAAGAGACCCAGTACTTC.

V is TRBV19 and J is TRBJ2-5, with D possibly matching TRBD1 (5 bases). V was shortened by 6 bases and J by 4 bases, with 15 bases between the two germline ends. Per germline, CDR1 LNHDA and CDR2 SQIVND (reference sequence). There are 14 residues in the CDR3. In DNA form, the CDR3 reads TGTGCCAGTAGCATTCTTGGCCAGGGAGAGACCCAGTACTTC. This codes for CASSILGQGETQYF.

This clonotype was observed a handful of times. This rearrangement joins TRBV28 to TRBJ2-5, with D maybe TRBD2 (5 bases). This CDR3 contains 13 residues. The V and J ends lost 1 base and 5 bases respectively, with 8 bases between them. Germline V gene data show CDR1 as MDHEN and CDR2 as SYDVKM. The CDR3: CASSLFPGETQYF. In DNA, the CDR3 is TGTGCCAGCAGTTTATTCCCGGGGGAGACCCAGTACTTC.

The rearrangement links TRBV7-9 to TRBJ2-7; D may be TRBD1 or TRBD2 (5 bases each). Germline CDR1 SEHNR, CDR2 FQNEAQ (reference sequence). This CDR3 is 13 amino acids long. V was cut by 3 bases and J by 2 bases, with 8 bases left in between. The CDR3 protein is CASSFGAPYEQYV. Written as DNA, the CDR3 is TGTGCCAGCAGCTTCGGGGCCCCCTACGAGCAGTACGTC.

This clonotype was picked up many times. The gene calls are TRBV7-9 and TRBJ2-5, with no clear D. Trimming shortened V by 3 bases and J by 3 bases, and 5 bases separated the two germline ends. This CDR3 region has 12 residues. Per germline, CDR1 SEHNR and CDR2 FQNEAQ (reference sequence). Here the CDR3 DNA reads TGTGCCAGCAGCTTCCGGGAAGAGACCCAGTACTTC. It specifies CASSFREETQYF.

About this clonotype itself: Without the conserved terminal phenylalanine or tryptophan, this CDR3 likely stems from a read error. This rearrangement joins TRBV6-2 or TRBV6-3 to TRBJ2-1; a possible D gene is TRBD2 (7 bases). Trimming took 8 bases from V and 6 from J, leaving 20 bases between them. There are 15 residues in the CDR3. CDR1 is MNHEY and CDR2 is SVGEGT in the germline V gene. CDR3 coding DNA: TGTGCCAGCGCGCGTCGCGCGGGGGCGGGCAATGAGCAGTTCTCC. It is translated as CASARRAGAGNEQFS.

With respect to this clonotype: This could be a read error, since a much larger clone is one nucleotide away. This chain connects TRBV5-1 to TRBJ2-1; possibly TRBD2 for D (7 bases). CDR1 SGHRS and CDR2 YFSETQ come from the germline V gene. CDR3 length: 17 amino acids. For the CDR3, the DNA is TGCGCCAGCAGCCCTGGTAGGGGGGGCCGGACCTACAATGTGCAGTTCTTC. This encodes CASSPGRGGRTYNVQFF. The whole variable domain, remainder taken from reference TRBV5-1 and TRBJ2-1, is KAGVTQTPRYLIKTRGQQVTLSCSPISGHRSVSWYQQTPGQGLQFLFEYFSETQRNKGNFPGRFSGRQFSNSRSEMNVSTLELGDSALYLCASSPGRGGRTYNVQFFGPGTRLTVL.

This clonotype was detected many times. The gene calls are TRBV7-2 and TRBJ2-1; 8 bases agree with TRBD1. J was trimmed by 2 bases and V by 5 bases; bases with no gene match: 5. The CDR3 is made up of 15 amino acids. Germline CDR1 is SGHTA and CDR2 is FQGNSA. CDR3 sequence (DNA): TGTGCCAGCAGCGCGTACAGGGGGACCTACAATGAGCAGTTCTTC. It yields the protein CASSAYRGTYNEQFF. Variable domain in full (rest from reference TRBV7-2 and TRBJ2-1): GAGVSQSPSNKVTEKGKDVELRCDPISGHTALYWYRQSLGQGLEFLIYFQGNSAPDKSGLPSDRFSAERTGGSVSTLTIQRTQQEDSAVYLCASSAYRGTYNEQFFGPGTRLTVL.

V is TRBV4-1 and J is TRBJ2-2; 7 bases line up with TRBD1. The germline V gene encodes CDR1 MGHRA and CDR2 YSYEKL. The ends lost 4 bases at V and 9 bases at J; junction bases unmatched: 8. The CDR3 is 14 residues long. The CDR3 is CASSLSGQSRELFF. CDR3 in DNA: TGCGCCAGCAGCCTATCGGGACAGTCGAGGGAGCTGTTTTTT.

This clonotype was counted ten times or more. V is TRBV7-9 and J is TRBJ2-2; D gene unclear. This CDR3 is built from 12 residues. With 4 bases removed from V and 9 bases from J, the gap between germline ends came to 9 bases. CDR1 is SEHNR and CDR2 is FQNEAQ in the germline V gene (reference sequence). CDR3 residues: CASSSSERELFF. Written as DNA, the CDR3 is TGTGCCAGCAGCTCCTCTGAGCGGGAGCTGTTTTTT.

The V call is TRBV5-1, the J call TRBJ1-2; D is unresolved. CDR3 size: 13 residues. Germline V gives CDR1 SGHRS, CDR2 YFSETQ. Trimming pared 5 bases from V and 4 bases from J, leaving 12 bases between. CDR3 in DNA: TGCGCCAGCAGGGAAGGGAGCAGCTATGGCTACACCTTC. Translated, it gives CASREGSSYGYTF.

This clonotype showed up just a few times. The chain combines TRBV7-9 with TRBJ1-3; D remains unclear. V lost 1 base and J lost 4, with 11 bases in between. Germline loops: CDR1 SEHNR, CDR2 FQNEAQ (reference sequence). This CDR3 has 15 amino acids. CDR3 residues: CASSLGWGAGNTIYF. In nucleotides, the CDR3 is TGTGCCAGCAGCTTAGGATGGGGTGCGGGAAACACCATATATTTT. The full variable domain, completed using reference TRBV7-9 and TRBJ1-3, is DTGVSQNPRHKITKRGQNVTFRCDPISEHNRLYWYRQTLGQGPEFLTYFQNEAQLEKSRLLSDRFSAERPKGSFSTLEIQRTEQGDSAMYLCASSLGWGAGNTIYFGEGSWLTVV.

This clonotype was counted many times. The rearrangement joins TRBV20-1 to TRBJ2-1; TRBD1 or TRBD2 may be the D gene (5 bases each). Per the germline V gene, CDR1 is DFQATT and CDR2 is SNEGSKA (reference sequence). Between the trimmed V and J ends, which lost 7 bases and 0 bases, there was a span of 10 bases. This CDR3 has 13 amino acids. Written as DNA, the CDR3 is TGCAGTGGGGGGAAGGCCTCCTACAATGAGCAGTTCTTC. This codes for CSGGKASYNEQFF.

This clonotype occurred a few times. A read error is possible here, since a much larger clone lies one base away. The chain links TRBV11-1 to TRBJ2-5, with TRBD1 matching over 7 bases. CDR1 SGHAT and CDR2 FQDESV come from the germline V gene (reference sequence). CDR3 length: 13 amino acids. CDR3 protein: CASSWTGQDTQYF. Written as DNA, the CDR3 is TGTGCCAGCAGTTGGACAGGACAAGATACCCAGTACTTC.

This CDR3 reads CASSSGFRPGNTIYF. The CDR3 DNA follows: TGTGCCAGCAGTTCGGGCTTCCGACCAGGAAACACCATATATTTT. The gene calls are TRBV27 and TRBJ1-3; the D is unclear. CDR1 and CDR2 (germline): MNHEY, SMNVEV (reference sequence). This CDR3 comprises 15 residues. Trimming took off 4 bases at V and 4 bases at J, with 14 bases between the two ends.

The CDR3 nucleotides are TGTGCCAGCAGCTCCAGGGACAGGGGGAATTCACCCCTCCACTTT. It specifies CASSSRDRGNSPLHF. The chain employs TRBV11-2 and TRBJ1-6, with TRBD1 matching 11 bases. Losses at the gene ends were 4 bases for V and 7 bases for J; bases not matched to a gene: 3. Germline CDR1 reads SGHAT; CDR2 reads FQNNGV. CDR3 length: 15 residues.

At least ten counts were recorded for this clonotype. The gene calls are TRBV7-9 and TRBJ2-1; D is perhaps TRBD1 or TRBD2 (5 bases each). Per germline, CDR1 SEHNR and CDR2 FQNEAQ (reference sequence). This CDR3 is 14 amino acids long. Trimming left V 8 bases short and J 0 bases short, with 11 bases between. CDR3 sequence (DNA): TGTGCCAGCCAAGGGGAGAGCTCCTACAATGAGCAGTTCTTC. It yields the protein CASQGESSYNEQFF. The variable domain in full, completed from reference TRBV7-9 and TRBJ2-1, reads DTGVSQNPRHKITKRGQNVTFRCDPISEHNRLYWYRQTLGQGPEFLTYFQNEAQLEKSRLLSDRFSAERPKGSFSTLEIQRTEQGDSAMYLCASQGESSYNEQFFGPGTRLTVL.

CDR3 in amino acids: CASSEAATLGGYTF. The CDR3 DNA sequence: TGCGCCAGCAGTGAGGCAGCCACCTTGGGTGGCTACACCTTC. The chain employs TRBV10-2 and TRBJ1-2; D gene uncertain. The CDR3 is 14 residues long. The germline V gene has CDR1 WSHSY and CDR2 SAAADI. V shed 2 bases and J shed 7 bases, with 14 bases lying between them.

This clonotype was detected ten times or more. J is TRBJ2-1 and V is TRBV7-6; weak D call: TRBD1 (6 bases). The CDR3 extends over 15 amino acids. Germline-derived CDR1 and CDR2 are SGHVS and FNYEAQ. Trimming pared 7 bases from V and 2 bases from J, leaving 15 bases between. This CDR3 is CASTIVGGTYNEQFF. The CDR3 DNA follows: TGTGCCAGCACCATAGTAGGGGGAACCTACAATGAGCAGTTCTTC.

This sequence joins TRBV4-1 and TRBJ1-1, with D possibly TRBD1 on 6 matching bases. Trimming stripped 0 bases from V and 8 bases from J, with 13 bases between. Looked up from germline, CDR1 is MGHRA and CDR2 is YSYEKL. The CDR3 is made up of 14 amino acids. CDR3 amino acids: CASSQDEGGREAFF. For the CDR3, the DNA is TGCGCCAGCAGCCAAGATGAAGGGGGGCGCGAAGCTTTCTTT.

This clonotype was seen only a few times. The chain combines TRBV12-3 or TRBV12-4 with TRBJ2-2, with D possibly being TRBD2 (6 bases). This CDR3 spans 15 amino acids. The V end was cut by 6 bases, the J end by 4 bases, with 15 bases between. CDR3 loop: CASSLTGTPTGELFF. In nucleotides, the CDR3 is TGTGCCAGCAGCTTGACCGGGACTCCCACCGGGGAGCTGTTTTTT.